A single sample is the source of the 27 T cell receptor beta chains below, sequenced in a study of blood T cell repertoires in COVID-19. The table came from immunoSEQ multiplex PCR; TCRdb's copy has only in-frame clones and leaves some out. The data contain roughly 180,000 clones, roughly 83% of them singletons. Sequencing was done on a sample of PBMCs or T cells enriched from blood (not recorded which). These receptors were obtained from a woman aged 30 to 39 who had recovered from COVID-19.

This clone was detected only once. The chain recombines TRBV27 with TRBJ2-7; TRBD1 is a possible D gene (6 bases). This CDR3 is 15 amino acids long. Per germline, CDR1 MNHEY and CDR2 SMNVEV (reference sequence). The ends were cut back, 6 bases at V and 6 bases at J, with 21 bases in the middle. The CDR3 loop is CASSYTGLSYGEQYF. For the CDR3, the DNA is TGTGCCAGCAGCTATACAGGGTTATCGTATGGCGAGCAGTACTTC.

The CDR3 nucleotides read TGTGCCAGCAGCTCCCGGGGGGAAACGGGCAATTCACCCCTCCACTTT. This sequence encodes CASSSRGETGNSPLHF. This chain uses TRBV5-5 with TRBJ1-6; the D gene is possibly TRBD1 (5 bases). Trimming left V 3 bases short and J 7 bases short, with 17 bases between. The CDR3 has 16 residues. The germline gives CDR1 SGHKS, CDR2 YYEKEE (reference sequence).

This rearrangement joins TRBV27 to TRBJ2-7; TRBD2 might be the D (6 bases). The V end was cut by 7 bases, the J end by 3 bases, with 16 bases between. The CDR3 runs to 14 residues. Germline values: CDR1 MNHEY, CDR2 SMNVEV (reference sequence). CDR3 amino acids: CASTLGLTHYEQYF. CDR3 bases: TGTGCCAGCACCTTGGGACTCACTCACTACGAGCAGTACTTC.

This clone was seen a single time. J is TRBJ1-1 and V is TRBV27; 8 nucleotides agree with TRBD1. The germline gives CDR1 MNHEY, CDR2 SMNVEV (reference sequence). The CDR3 loop spans 12 amino acids. The trim removed 3 bases at V and 10 bases at J, leaving 4 bases unmatched. The CDR3 DNA sequence: TGTGCCAGCAGTTTCGGACAGGGTCGAGCTTTCTTT. Its protein product is CASSFGQGRAFF.

This chain connects TRBV7-9 to TRBJ1-6, with no clear D. CDR3 length equals 13 residues. Per the germline V gene, CDR1 is SEHNR and CDR2 is FQNEAQ (reference sequence). V was cut by 5 bases and J by 7 bases, with 9 bases left in between. CDR3 region: CASSQLFNSPLHF. CDR3 sequence (DNA): TGTGCCAGCAGCCAACTATTCAATTCACCCCTCCACTTT.

The chain uses TRBV9 and TRBJ2-1, with TRBD2 as a possible D gene (7 bases). The germline gives CDR1 SGDLS, CDR2 YYNGEE. The CDR3 sequence is 15 residues long. Trimming removed 3 bases at V and 0 bases at J, with 10 bases between. The CDR3 region has the DNA TGTGCCAGCAGCGAGGGGGGGAGCTCCTACAATGAGCAGTTCTTC. Translated, it gives CASSEGGSSYNEQFF.

The chain joins TRBV6-2 or TRBV6-3 to TRBJ2-4; 7 nucleotides agree with TRBD2. V was pared by 3 bases and J by 4 bases, with 9 bases of the junction left unmatched. The CDR3 contains 16 residues. CDR1 MNHEY and CDR2 SVGEGT come from the germline V gene. CDR3 coding DNA: TGTGCCAGCAGTTATCCCCGACGGGAGGCTAAAAACATTCAGTACTTC. Amino acid sequence: CASSYPRREAKNIQYF.

The chain carries TRBV11-3 and TRBJ1-1; 7 nucleotides align to TRBD1. This CDR3 has 14 amino acids. J lost 5 bases, V lost 1 base, and 4 bases had no gene match. Germline CDR1 reads SGHNT; CDR2 reads YENEEA. The CDR3 here is CASSLGGGRTEAFF. The CDR3 nucleotides are TGTGCCAGCAGCTTAGGAGGGGGCAGAACTGAAGCTTTCTTT.

This clone has only a few counts. The chain links TRBV3-1 (or the pseudogene TRBV3-2) to TRBJ2-5; possibly TRBD2 for D (5 bases). The V and J ends lost 2 bases and 4 bases respectively, with 8 bases between them. CDR1 and CDR2 from the germline V gene are LGHDT and YNNKEL (reference sequence). This CDR3 spans 13 amino acids. In nucleotides, the CDR3 is TGTGCCAGCAGCCAATTTCTAGCAGAGACCCAGTACTTC. This codes for CASSQFLAETQYF.

The chain has TRBV6-5 and TRBJ2-1, with 10 bases aligning to TRBD1. Trimming cost V 5 bases and J 2 bases; bases outside gene matches: 3. This CDR3 spans 15 amino acids. Germline CDR1 is MNHEY and CDR2 is SVGAGI. The CDR3 protein is CASSRQGATYNEQFF. CDR3 DNA: TGTGCCAGCAGTCGACAGGGGGCAACCTACAATGAGCAGTTCTTC.

The rearrangement links TRBV28 to TRBJ2-1; D might be TRBD1 (5 bases). This CDR3 spans 16 amino acids. V lost 3 bases to trimming and J lost 0 bases, with 12 bases between them. CDR1 is MDHEN and CDR2 is SYDVKM in the germline V gene. CDR3 residues: CASSFAQGDSYNEQFF. The CDR3, as DNA: TGTGCCAGCAGTTTCGCCCAGGGCGACTCCTACAATGAGCAGTTCTTC.

This chain joins TRBV28 and TRBJ2-2; D gene ambiguous. From germline, CDR1 is MDHEN and CDR2 SYDVKM. The CDR3 runs to 13 residues. Between the trimmed V and J ends, which lost 7 bases and 5 bases, there was a span of 11 bases. CDR3 coding DNA: TGTGCCAGCAACTTCGGAGAGACCGGGGAGCTGTTTTTT. Amino acids: CASNFGETGELFF.

Regarding this clone: At one of its ends the junction is not consistent with the germline gene, which may arise from a read error. The chain carries TRBV28 and TRBJ2-7, with 9 bases fitting TRBD2. The CDR3 runs 14 residues. Germline-derived CDR1 and CDR2 are MDHEN and SYDVKM. The CDR3 coding sequence is TGTGCCAGTAGTTTTAGCGGGAGTAACTACGAGCAGTACTTC. Residues: CASSFSGSNYEQYF.

The rearrangement joins TRBV4-1 to TRBJ2-1, with 7 nucleotides matching TRBD1. Germline V gene lookup returns CDR1 MGHRA and CDR2 YSYEKL. J was trimmed by 5 bases and V by 6 bases; bases with no gene match: 16. This CDR3 spans 17 amino acids. The CDR3 DNA is TGCGCCAGCAGTCAATTCTCCACCGGGACAGACAACAATGAGCAGTTCTTC. This translates into CASSQFSTGTDNNEQFF.

The V gene is TRBV28, the J gene TRBJ1-1; D is ambiguous. The CDR3 loop spans 13 amino acids. V gave up 5 bases and J gave up 0 bases, with 7 bases separating them. Germline V lookup: CDR1 MDHEN, CDR2 SYDVKM. The CDR3 DNA is TGTGCCAGCAGTCAAACAGTGAACACTGAAGCTTTCTTT. The encoded protein is CASSQTVNTEAFF.

The chain carries TRBV25-1 and TRBJ1-1, with D unclear. CDR3 length: 16 residues. Looked up from germline, CDR1 is MGHDK and CDR2 is SYGVNS. Trimming took 0 bases from V and 5 from J, leaving 16 bases between them. The CDR3 DNA follows: TGTGCCAGCAGTGAATATTTTGGTACCGCCGGGACTGAAGCTTTCTTT. Residues: CASSEYFGTAGTEAFF.

This chain joins TRBV3-1 (or the pseudogene TRBV3-2) and TRBJ2-2; D is uncertain. Trimming removed 3 bases at V and 4 bases at J, with 15 bases between. In germline, CDR1 is LGHDT, CDR2 YNNKEL (reference sequence). This CDR3 region has 16 residues. The CDR3 is CASSQAVSLPTGELFF. CDR3 coding DNA: TGTGCCAGCAGCCAGGCGGTATCTCTTCCCACCGGGGAGCTGTTTTTT.

The chain combines TRBV4-2 with TRBJ2-5; the match to TRBD1 covers 9 bases. This CDR3 contains 17 residues. Germline V gives CDR1 LGHNA, CDR2 YNFKEQ. J lost 5 bases, V lost 0 bases, and 10 bases had no gene match. CDR3 residues: CASSQDSGTGTKETQYF. The DNA of the CDR3 is TGTGCCAGCAGCCAAGATTCCGGGACAGGGACGAAGGAGACCCAGTACTTC.

V is TRBV29-1 and J is TRBJ2-5; D uncertain. The CDR3 is made up of 12 amino acids. Germline V gene lookup returns CDR1 SQVTM and CDR2 ANQGSEA. V was pared by 7 bases and J by 5 bases, with 14 bases between. Written as DNA, the CDR3 is TGCAGCGCCAGCTTGGGCCCGGAGACCCAGTACTTC. It encodes CSASLGPETQYF.

The gene calls are TRBV27 and TRBJ2-1; D uncertain. The CDR3 consists of 14 residues. Trimming took off 5 bases at V and 7 bases at J, with 15 bases between the two ends. Germline lookup yields CDR1 MNHEY and CDR2 SMNVEV (reference sequence). The CDR3 DNA reads as TGTGCCAGCAGTCCTCGACTCCTTACAAATGAGCAGTTCTTC. Amino acids: CASSPRLLTNEQFF.

V and J are TRBV5-1 and TRBJ1-6, with 7 bases aligning to TRBD1. Germline CDR1 and CDR2: SGHRS and YFSETQ. The CDR3 covers 15 residues. J gave up 10 bases and V 3 bases, and 10 bases lay outside the gene matches. CDR3 sequence: CASSSRQGLESPLHF. The CDR3 DNA reads TGCGCCAGCAGCTCCCGACAGGGTTTGGAGTCACCCCTCCACTTT.

The chain uses TRBV21-1 and TRBJ2-3; TRBD2, the table's D call, lacks a check against the DNA. TRBV21-1 has pseudogene status. The CDR3 is 16 amino acids. The CDR3 DNA reads as TGTGCCAGCAGTCCCTTTAGCGGGATGAGCACAGATACGCAGTATTTT. Amino acids: CASSPFSGMSTDTQYF.

V gene TRBV7-9 combines with J gene TRBJ2-1; D is possibly TRBD2 (6 bases). Germline V CDR1 and CDR2: SEHNR, FQNEAQ (reference sequence). The CDR3 sequence is 14 residues long. V was trimmed by 5 bases and J by 8 bases, leaving 16 bases between them. The CDR3 DNA sequence: TGTGCCAGCAGCCGGACTATAAGGAGCCATGAGCAGTTCTTC. Translated: CASSRTIRSHEQFF.

V usage is TRBV7-9 and J usage is TRBJ2-5; 7 bases are shared with TRBD1. J was trimmed by 5 bases and V by 5 bases; bases with no gene match: 14. Germline CDR1 reads SEHNR; CDR2 reads FQNEAQ (reference sequence). The CDR3 spans 16 residues. The CDR3 DNA reads as TGTGCCAGCAGCACCACTCCGGGACAGAAAAGGGAGACCCAGTACTTC. Translated, it gives CASSTTPGQKRETQYF.

The chain carries TRBV16 and TRBJ2-7, with 7 positions matching TRBD2. The ends lost 4 bases at V and 5 bases at J; junction bases unmatched: 11. The CDR3 length is 15 residues. Germline V CDR1 and CDR2: KGHSY, FQNENV. CDR3 bases: TGTGCCAGCAGCCCTAGAAATAGCGGGTCCCACGAGCAGTACTTC. Protein sequence: CASSPRNSGSHEQYF.

This clone was seen once. The chain joins TRBV7-9 to TRBJ2-1; 7 bases fit TRBD2. The trim removed 7 bases at V and 4 bases at J, leaving 7 bases unmatched. The CDR3 sequence is 14 residues long. Germline lookup yields CDR1 SEHNR and CDR2 FQNEAQ (reference sequence). Here the CDR3 DNA reads TGTGCCAGCAACCGGGAGGTGGGATACAATGAGCAGTTCTTC. It encodes CASNREVGYNEQFF.

This clone was seen once. This chain connects TRBV18 to TRBJ1-2; no firm D call. The CDR3 is made up of 15 amino acids. The V end was cut by 2 bases, the J end by 4 bases, with 14 bases between. The germline V gene has CDR1 KGHSH and CDR2 LQKENI. The DNA of the CDR3 is TGTGCCAGCTCACCATCAGGTTTAGATACCTATGGCTACACCTTC. This codes for CASSPSGLDTYGYTF.